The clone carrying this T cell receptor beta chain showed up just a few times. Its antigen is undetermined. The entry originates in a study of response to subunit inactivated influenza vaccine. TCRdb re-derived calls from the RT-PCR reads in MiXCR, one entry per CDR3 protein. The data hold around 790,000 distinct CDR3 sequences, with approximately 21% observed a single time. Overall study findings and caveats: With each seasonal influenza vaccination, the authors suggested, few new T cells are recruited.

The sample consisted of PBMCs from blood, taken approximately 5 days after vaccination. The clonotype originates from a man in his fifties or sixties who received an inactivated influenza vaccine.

The CDR3: CSARGRERYNEQFF. CDR3 DNA: TGCAGTGCTAGGGGCAGGGAGCGGTACAATGAGCAGTTCTTC. The chain carries TRBV20-1 and TRBJ2-1; perhaps D is TRBD1 or TRBD2 (5 bases each). The CDR3 sequence is 14 residues long. Germline V gene lookup returns CDR1 DFQATT and CDR2 SNEGSKA (reference sequence). V lost 3 bases and J lost 4, with 13 bases in between.